The rows below give T cell receptor beta chains drawn from one sample of a study of T cell repertoires in cytomegalovirus infection. TCRdb passed the reads through MiXCR, listing each CDR3 protein once. The sample holds about 400,000 distinct CDR3 sequences, 34% seen once. Their antigens remain unidentified. The source material was cultured PBMCs, sampled from culture after CMV antigen stimulation. The receptors derive from a human donor in good health (CMV status not recorded). Some clones in this sample may be carry-over from other donors' samples. Each CDR3 is given with its conserved first and last residue. A D gene is named only where the DNA matches it firmly. A clone size is listed for some rows: how often the clone was seen (once, few, many), or a class if it is expanded.

CDR3 DNA: TGTGCCAGCAGCTCTGAGGTAGCGGGAGAGCAGTTCTTC
CDR3 protein: CASSSEVAGEQFF
D gene: TRBD2
V gene: TRBV12-3/TRBV12-4
clone size: few
J gene: TRBJ2-1

CDR3 DNA: TGTGCCAGCAGCTTAGGTGGGACACCCAATGCTGAAGCTTTCTTT
CDR3 protein: CASSLGGTPNAEAFF
D gene: -
V gene: TRBV7-8
clone size: -
J gene: TRBJ1-1

CDR3 DNA: TGTGCCAGCAGCCTGACCCGATTGTCGGGAGAGACCCAGTACTTC
CDR3 protein: CASSLTRLSGETQYF
D gene: -
V gene: TRBV7-8
clone size: few
J gene: TRBJ2-5

CDR3 DNA: TGTGCCAGCAGTCCCCGAGGAGGCAACATCTACGAGCAGTACTTC
CDR3 protein: CASSPRGGNIYEQYF
D gene: -
V gene: TRBV12-3/TRBV12-4
clone size: -
J gene: TRBJ2-7

CDR3 DNA: TGTGCCAGCAGTGCACAGGGGATGAATGAAAAACTGTTTTTT
CDR3 protein: CASSAQGMNEKLFF
D gene: TRBD1
V gene: TRBV2
clone size: once
J gene: TRBJ1-4

CDR3 DNA: TGTGCCACTTCGGACCATACGGACAGACAAGAGACCCAGTACTTC
CDR3 protein: CATSDHTDRQETQYF
D gene: -
V gene: TRBV19
clone size: -
J gene: TRBJ2-5

CDR3 DNA: TGCAGTGCGCCGAAAGGGGTGAACACTGAAGCTTTCTTT
CDR3 protein: CSAPKGVNTEAFF
D gene: -
V gene: TRBV20-1
clone size: -
J gene: TRBJ1-1

CDR3 DNA: TGTGCCATCAGTGGGGACTTACGCACAGATACGCAGTATTTT
CDR3 protein: CAISGDLRTDTQYF
D gene: -
V gene: TRBV10-3
clone size: -
J gene: TRBJ2-3

CDR3 DNA: TGTGCCAGCAGCCACGGGACGACCTACGAGCAGTACTTC
CDR3 protein: CASSHGTTYEQYF
D gene: -
V gene: TRBV7-8
clone size: -
J gene: TRBJ2-7

CDR3 DNA: TGTGCCACCCGGGACGGGAGCTCCTATAATTCACCCCTCCACTTT
CDR3 protein: CATRDGSSYNSPLHF
D gene: -
V gene: TRBV27
clone size: -
J gene: TRBJ1-6

CDR3 DNA: TGTGCCAGCAACCGGGACCAGCGCTACGAGCAGTACTTC
CDR3 protein: CASNRDQRYEQYF
D gene: -
V gene: TRBV6-1
clone size: few
J gene: TRBJ2-7

CDR3 DNA: TGCGCCAGCAGCCAAGACAGTTACTACAATGAGCAGTTCTTC
CDR3 protein: CASSQDSYYNEQFF
D gene: -
V gene: TRBV4-3
clone size: -
J gene: TRBJ2-1

CDR3 DNA: TGTGCCAGCAGCTTAGACGCATCCCACGAGCAGTACTTC
CDR3 protein: CASSLDASHEQYF
D gene: -
V gene: TRBV7-6
clone size: -
J gene: TRBJ2-7

CDR3 DNA: TGCGCCAGCAGCTTGGCCCCGACAGGTTCGTCTGGCAATGAGCAGTTCTTC
CDR3 protein: CASSLAPTGSSGNEQFF
D gene: -
V gene: TRBV5-1
clone size: -
J gene: TRBJ2-1

CDR3 DNA: TGTGCCAGCAGCAAAGGACTAGCGGGAGGGAACAATGAGCAGTTCTTC
CDR3 protein: CASSKGLAGGNNEQFF
D gene: TRBD2
V gene: TRBV7-2
clone size: -
J gene: TRBJ2-1

CDR3 DNA: TGTGCCAGCAGTTACTCTGAAAGGGATCAGGAGCAGTTCTTC
CDR3 protein: CASSYSERDQEQFF
D gene: -
V gene: TRBV6-2/TRBV6-3
clone size: -
J gene: TRBJ2-1

CDR3 DNA: TGTGCCAGCAGTTACTCGATGACTAGCGGGAGGTCCTACAATGAGCAGTTCTTC
CDR3 protein: CASSYSMTSGRSYNEQFF
D gene: TRBD2
V gene: TRBV6-2/TRBV6-3
clone size: -
J gene: TRBJ2-1

CDR3 DNA: TGTGCCAGCAGTTTAAGGAGCGGCTATGACCAAGAGACCCAGTACTTC
CDR3 protein: CASSLRSGYDQETQYF
D gene: -
V gene: TRBV12-3/TRBV12-4
clone size: -
J gene: TRBJ2-5

CDR3 DNA: TGTGCCAGCAGCTTAGTGCTAGCCGGCGGGGAGCTGTTTTTT
CDR3 protein: CASSLVLAGGELFF
D gene: -
V gene: TRBV7-2
clone size: many
J gene: TRBJ2-2

CDR3 DNA: TGTGCCAGTCGCTTGGGACACACAGATACGCAGTATTTT
CDR3 protein: CASRLGHTDTQYF
D gene: -
V gene: TRBV19
clone size: few
J gene: TRBJ2-3

CDR3 DNA: TGTGCCAGCAGTTACTCGTACGGGACAGCTAATGAAAAACTGTTTTTT
CDR3 protein: CASSYSYGTANEKLFF
D gene: TRBD1
V gene: TRBV6-5
clone size: -
J gene: TRBJ1-4

CDR3 DNA: TGTGCCAGTAGTACCCGAGGGCCAGGGCGTTCGGATACGCAGTATTTT
CDR3 protein: CASSTRGPGRSDTQYF
D gene: -
V gene: TRBV19
clone size: once
J gene: TRBJ2-3

CDR3 DNA: TGTGCCAGCAGCCCGGGACAGGGAGGGGAAAAACTGTTTTTT
CDR3 protein: CASSPGQGGEKLFF
D gene: TRBD1
V gene: TRBV7-2
clone size: many
J gene: TRBJ1-4

CDR3 DNA: TGTGCCAGCAGTTTAGGTTTTGGGGTGCAGCCCCAGCATTTT
CDR3 protein: CASSLGFGVQPQHF
D gene: -
V gene: TRBV12-3/TRBV12-4
clone size: -
J gene: TRBJ1-5

CDR3 DNA: TGTGCCAGCAGCTGGGGAGGGTCCCCAGATACGCAGTATTTT
CDR3 protein: CASSWGGSPDTQYF
D gene: TRBD2
V gene: TRBV6-2/TRBV6-3
clone size: few
J gene: TRBJ2-3

CDR3 DNA: TGTGCCAGCAGTGAAGCTACCCGGGACGAGAACAATGAGCAGTTCTTC
CDR3 protein: CASSEATRDENNEQFF
D gene: -
V gene: TRBV6-1
clone size: -
J gene: TRBJ2-1

CDR3 DNA: TGTGCCAGCAGCCGCCGGAGAGGGAACAATGAGCAGTTCTTC
CDR3 protein: CASSRRRGNNEQFF
D gene: -
V gene: TRBV11-3
clone size: -
J gene: TRBJ2-1

CDR3 DNA: TGTGCCAGCAGTTTATTTGGCGGGCTGGGGTTTATGGATGAGCAGTTCTTC
CDR3 protein: CASSLFGGLGFMDEQFF
D gene: -
V gene: TRBV12-3/TRBV12-4
clone size: -
J gene: TRBJ2-1

CDR3 DNA: TGTGCCAGCAGTTTAATCGGAGGGGGGTCAGATACGCAGTATTTT
CDR3 protein: CASSLIGGGSDTQYF
D gene: -
V gene: TRBV12-3/TRBV12-4
clone size: few
J gene: TRBJ2-3

CDR3 DNA: TGTGCCAGCAGCTTAGTACCCAATGAGCAGTTCTTC
CDR3 protein: CASSLVPNEQFF
D gene: -
V gene: TRBV11-2
clone size: -
J gene: TRBJ2-1

CDR3 DNA: TGCGCCAGCAGCCAAGCGGGGCACACCATATATTTT
CDR3 protein: CASSQAGHTIYF
D gene: -
V gene: TRBV4-1
clone size: -
J gene: TRBJ1-3

CDR3 DNA: TGTGCCAGCAGTCTTTTTAAGGGTGATCCCCGATTTAGTGGCTACACCTTC
CDR3 protein: CASSLFKGDPRFSGYTF
D gene: -
V gene: TRBV11-2
clone size: -
J gene: TRBJ1-2

CDR3 DNA: TGTGCCAGTTATAGGGCGGTCTATGGCAACACCTTC
CDR3 protein: CASYRAVYGNTF
D gene: -
V gene: TRBV19
clone size: -
J gene: TRBJ1-2